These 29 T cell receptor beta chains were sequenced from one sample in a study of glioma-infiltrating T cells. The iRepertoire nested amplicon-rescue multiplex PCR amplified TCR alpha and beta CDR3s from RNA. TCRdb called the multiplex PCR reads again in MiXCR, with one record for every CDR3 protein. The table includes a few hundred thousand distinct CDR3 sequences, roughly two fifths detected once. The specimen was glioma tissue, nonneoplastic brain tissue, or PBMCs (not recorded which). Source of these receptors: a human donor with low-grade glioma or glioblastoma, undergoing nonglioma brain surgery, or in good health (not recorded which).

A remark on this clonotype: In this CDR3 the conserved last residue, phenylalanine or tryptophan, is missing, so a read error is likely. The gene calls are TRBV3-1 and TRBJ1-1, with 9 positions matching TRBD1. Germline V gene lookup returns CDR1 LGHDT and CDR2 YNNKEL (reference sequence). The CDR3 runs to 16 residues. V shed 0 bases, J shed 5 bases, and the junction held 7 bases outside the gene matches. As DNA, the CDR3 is TGTGCCAGCAGCCAAGATCCAGGACAGGGGTATACTGAAGCTTTCTTA. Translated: CASSQDPGQGYTEAFL.

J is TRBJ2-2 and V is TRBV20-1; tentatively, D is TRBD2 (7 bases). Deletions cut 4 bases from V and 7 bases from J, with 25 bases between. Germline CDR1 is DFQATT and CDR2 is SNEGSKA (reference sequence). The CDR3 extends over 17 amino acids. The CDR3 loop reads CSAKDLYRGARVGELFF. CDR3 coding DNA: TGCAGTGCTAAAGATCTTTACCGGGGGGCGCGTGTCGGGGAGCTGTTTTTT.

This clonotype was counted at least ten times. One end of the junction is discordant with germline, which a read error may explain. CDR3 sequence: CSARVRTSGKSLDF. The CDR3 DNA reads as TGCAGTGCTAGAGTCCGGACTAGCGGGAAGAGCTTGGACTTC. V is TRBV20-1 and J is TRBJ2-7; TRBD2 agrees at 12 bases. This CDR3 is built from 14 residues. Germline V lookup: CDR1 DFQATT, CDR2 SNEGSKA (reference sequence).

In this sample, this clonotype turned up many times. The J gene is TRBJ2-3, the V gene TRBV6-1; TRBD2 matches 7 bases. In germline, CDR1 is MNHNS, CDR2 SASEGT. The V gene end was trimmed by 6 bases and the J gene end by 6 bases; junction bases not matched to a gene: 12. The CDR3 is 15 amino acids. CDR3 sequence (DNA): TGTGCCAGCAGAGTGGGACTACTCTTTTGGGATACGCAGTATTTT. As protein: CASRVGLLFWDTQYF.

CDR3: CATSRDNRETQYF. CDR3 in DNA: TGTGCCACCAGCAGAGATAACCGGGAGACCCAGTACTTC. The chain is built from TRBV15 and TRBJ2-5; D not certain. Germline values: CDR1 LNHNV, CDR2 YYDKDF (reference sequence). The CDR3 spans 13 residues. V was trimmed by 0 bases and J by 5 bases, leaving 7 bases between them.

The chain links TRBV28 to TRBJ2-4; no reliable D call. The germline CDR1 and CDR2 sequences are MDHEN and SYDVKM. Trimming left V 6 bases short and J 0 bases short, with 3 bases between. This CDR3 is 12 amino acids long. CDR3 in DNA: TGTGCCAGCAGCCTAGCCAAAAACATTCAGTACTTC. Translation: CASSLAKNIQYF.

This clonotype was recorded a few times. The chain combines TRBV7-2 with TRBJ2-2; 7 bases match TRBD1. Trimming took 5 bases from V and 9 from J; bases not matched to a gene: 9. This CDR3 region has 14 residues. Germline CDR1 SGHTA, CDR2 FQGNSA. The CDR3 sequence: CASSPDRIPRELFF. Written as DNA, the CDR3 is TGTGCCAGCAGCCCGGACAGGATTCCTAGGGAGCTGTTTTTT.

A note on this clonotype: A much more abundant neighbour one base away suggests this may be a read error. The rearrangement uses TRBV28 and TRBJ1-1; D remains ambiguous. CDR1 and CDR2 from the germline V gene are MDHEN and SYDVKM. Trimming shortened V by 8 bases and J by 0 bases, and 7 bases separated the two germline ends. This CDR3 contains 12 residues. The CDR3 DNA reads TGTGCCAGCCACGAGCTGAACACTGAAGCTTTCTTT. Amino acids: CASHELNTEAFF.

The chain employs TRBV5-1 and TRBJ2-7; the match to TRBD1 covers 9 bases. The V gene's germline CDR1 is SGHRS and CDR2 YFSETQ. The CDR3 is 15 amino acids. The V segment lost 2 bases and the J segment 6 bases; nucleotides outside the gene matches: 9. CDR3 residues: CASSFDSGTGPEQYF. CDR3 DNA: TGCGCCAGCAGCTTTGACTCCGGGACAGGGCCCGAGCAGTACTTC. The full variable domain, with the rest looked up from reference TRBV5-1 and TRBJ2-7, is KAGVTQTPRYLIKTRGQQVTLSCSPISGHRSVSWYQQTPGQGLQFLFEYFSETQRNKGNFPGRFSGRQFSNSRSEMNVSTLELGDSALYLCASSFDSGTGPEQYFGPGTRLTVT.

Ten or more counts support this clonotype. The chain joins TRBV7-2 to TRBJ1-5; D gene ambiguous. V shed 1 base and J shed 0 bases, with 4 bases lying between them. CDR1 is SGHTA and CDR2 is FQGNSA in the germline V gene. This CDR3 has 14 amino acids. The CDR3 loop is CASSLGFSNQPQHF. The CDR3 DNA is TGTGCCAGCAGCTTAGGTTTTAGCAATCAGCCCCAGCATTTT.

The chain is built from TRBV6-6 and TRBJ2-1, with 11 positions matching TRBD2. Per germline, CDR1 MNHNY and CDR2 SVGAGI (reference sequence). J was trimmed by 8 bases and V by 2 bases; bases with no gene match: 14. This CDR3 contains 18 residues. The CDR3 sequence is CASSYTIAGGGARYEQFF. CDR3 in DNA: TGTGCCAGCAGTTACACAATAGCGGGAGGGGGGGCACGGTATGAGCAGTTCTTC.

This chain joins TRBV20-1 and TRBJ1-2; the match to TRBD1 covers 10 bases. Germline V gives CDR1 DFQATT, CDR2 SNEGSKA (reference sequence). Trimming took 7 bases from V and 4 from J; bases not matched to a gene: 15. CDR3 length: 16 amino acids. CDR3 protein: CSVIGDRGGRGYGYTF. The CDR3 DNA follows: TGCAGTGTAATCGGGGACAGGGGTGGAAGAGGCTATGGCTACACCTTC.

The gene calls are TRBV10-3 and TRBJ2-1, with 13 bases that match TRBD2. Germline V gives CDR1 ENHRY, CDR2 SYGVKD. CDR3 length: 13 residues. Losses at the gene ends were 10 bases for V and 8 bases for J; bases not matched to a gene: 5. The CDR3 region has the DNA TGTGCCACGGGACTAGCGGGATCAGATGAGCAGTTCTTC. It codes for CATGLAGSDEQFF.

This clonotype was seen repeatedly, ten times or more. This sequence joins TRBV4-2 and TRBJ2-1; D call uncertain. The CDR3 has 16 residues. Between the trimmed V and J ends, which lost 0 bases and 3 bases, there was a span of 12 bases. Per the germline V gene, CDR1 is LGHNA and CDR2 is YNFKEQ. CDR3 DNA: TGTGCCAGCAGCCAAGATCCAAGGGTTGGCTACAATGAGCAGTTCTTC. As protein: CASSQDPRVGYNEQFF.

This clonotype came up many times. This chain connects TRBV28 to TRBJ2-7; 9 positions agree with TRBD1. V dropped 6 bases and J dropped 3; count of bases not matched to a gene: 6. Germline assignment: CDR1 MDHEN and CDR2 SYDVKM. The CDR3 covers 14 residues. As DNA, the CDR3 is TGTGCCAGCAGACGGACAGGGGCTCTCTACGAGCAGTACTTC. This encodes CASRRTGALYEQYF.

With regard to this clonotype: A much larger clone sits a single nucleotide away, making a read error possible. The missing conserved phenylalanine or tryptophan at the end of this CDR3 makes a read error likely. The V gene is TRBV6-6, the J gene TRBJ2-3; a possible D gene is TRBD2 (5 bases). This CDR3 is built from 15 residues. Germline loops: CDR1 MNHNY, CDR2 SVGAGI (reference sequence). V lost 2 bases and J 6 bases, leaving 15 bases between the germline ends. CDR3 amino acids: CASSYLGGLADTQYL. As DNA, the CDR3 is TGTGCCAGCAGTTACCTTGGCGGGTTGGCGGATACGCAGTATTTA.

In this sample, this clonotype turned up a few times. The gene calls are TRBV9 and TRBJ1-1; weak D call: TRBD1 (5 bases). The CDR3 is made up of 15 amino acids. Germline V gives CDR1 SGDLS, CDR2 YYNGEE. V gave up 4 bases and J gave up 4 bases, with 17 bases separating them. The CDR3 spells CASSLDAGLVTEAFF. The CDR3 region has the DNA TGTGCCAGCAGCCTCGACGCAGGGTTGGTCACTGAAGCTTTCTTT.

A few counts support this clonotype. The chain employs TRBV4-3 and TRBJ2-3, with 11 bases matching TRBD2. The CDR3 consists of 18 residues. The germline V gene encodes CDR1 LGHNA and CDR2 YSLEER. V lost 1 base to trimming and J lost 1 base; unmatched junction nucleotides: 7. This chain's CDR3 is CASSQGTSGRHRTDTQYF. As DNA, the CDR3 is TGCGCCAGCAGCCAAGGGACTAGCGGGCGTCATCGCACAGATACGCAGTATTTT.

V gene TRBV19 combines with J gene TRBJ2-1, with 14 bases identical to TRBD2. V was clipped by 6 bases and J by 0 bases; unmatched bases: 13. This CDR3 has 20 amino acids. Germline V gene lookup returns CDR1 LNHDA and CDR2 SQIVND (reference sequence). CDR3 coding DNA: TGTGCCAGTAGACCGTACGGACTAGCGGGAGGCAAAGGCTCCTACAATGAGCAGTTCTTC. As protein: CASRPYGLAGGKGSYNEQFF.

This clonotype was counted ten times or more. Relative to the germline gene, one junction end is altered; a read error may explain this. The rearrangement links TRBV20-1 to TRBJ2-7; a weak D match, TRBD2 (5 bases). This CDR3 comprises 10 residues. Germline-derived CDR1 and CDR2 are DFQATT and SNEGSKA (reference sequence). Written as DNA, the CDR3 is TGCAGTGCAAGAGGGTACGAGCAGTACTTC. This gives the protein CSARGYEQYF.

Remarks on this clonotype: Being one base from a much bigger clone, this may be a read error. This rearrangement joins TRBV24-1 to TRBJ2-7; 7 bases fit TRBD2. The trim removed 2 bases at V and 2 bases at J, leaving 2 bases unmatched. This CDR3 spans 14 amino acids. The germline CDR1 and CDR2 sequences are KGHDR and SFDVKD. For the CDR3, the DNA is TGTGCCACCAGTGATTCCGGGAGGACCTACGAGCAGTACTTC. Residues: CATSDSGRTYEQYF.

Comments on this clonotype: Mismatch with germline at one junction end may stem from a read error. The CDR3 region is CGSSQGTVSYEQYF. The CDR3 nucleotides are TGTGGCAGCAGCCAAGGTACAGTCTCCTACGAGCAGTACTTC. V is TRBV4-2 and J is TRBJ2-7; D remains ambiguous. Per germline, CDR1 LGHNA and CDR2 YNFKEQ. The CDR3 sequence is 14 residues long.

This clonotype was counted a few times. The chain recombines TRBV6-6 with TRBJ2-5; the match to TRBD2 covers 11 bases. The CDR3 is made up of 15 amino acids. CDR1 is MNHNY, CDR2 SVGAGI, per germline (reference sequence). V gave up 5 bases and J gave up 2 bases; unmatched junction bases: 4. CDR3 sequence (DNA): TGTGCCAGCAGTCTAGCGGGAGGCGAGCAAGAGACCCAGTACTTC. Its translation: CASSLAGGEQETQYF.

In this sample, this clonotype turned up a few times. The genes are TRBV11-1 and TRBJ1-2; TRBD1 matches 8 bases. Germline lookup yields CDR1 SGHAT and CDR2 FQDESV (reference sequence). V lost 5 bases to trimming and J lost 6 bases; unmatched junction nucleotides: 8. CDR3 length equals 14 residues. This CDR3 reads CASSPGGNRHGYTF. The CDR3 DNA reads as TGTGCCAGCAGCCCAGGGGGCAATAGGCATGGCTACACCTTC.

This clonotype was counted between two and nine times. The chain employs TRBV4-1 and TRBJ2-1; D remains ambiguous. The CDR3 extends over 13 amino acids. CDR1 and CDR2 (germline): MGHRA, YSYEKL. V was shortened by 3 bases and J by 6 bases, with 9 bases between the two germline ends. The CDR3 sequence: CASSQGKFNEQFF. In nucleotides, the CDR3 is TGCGCCAGCAGCCAGGGGAAGTTCAATGAGCAGTTCTTC.

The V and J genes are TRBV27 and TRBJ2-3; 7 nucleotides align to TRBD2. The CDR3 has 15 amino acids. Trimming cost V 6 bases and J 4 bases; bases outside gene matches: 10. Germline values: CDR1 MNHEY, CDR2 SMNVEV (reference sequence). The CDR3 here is CASSPGLVGADTQYF. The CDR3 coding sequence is TGTGCCAGCAGCCCAGGACTAGTGGGAGCAGATACGCAGTATTTT.

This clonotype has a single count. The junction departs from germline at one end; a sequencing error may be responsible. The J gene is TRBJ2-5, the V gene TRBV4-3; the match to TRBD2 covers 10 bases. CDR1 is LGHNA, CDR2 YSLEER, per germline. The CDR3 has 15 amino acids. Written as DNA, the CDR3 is TGCGCCAGCAGTCAACAGAGCGGGGGGGATGAGACCAAGTACTTC. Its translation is CASSQQSGGDETKYF.

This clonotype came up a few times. The DNA of the CDR3 is TGTGCCAGCACCCCGATCGGGTGCACTGAAGCTTTCTTT. Its protein is CASTPIGCTEAFF. The chain uses TRBV6-1 and TRBJ1-1; D gene unclear. This CDR3 has 13 residues. Between the trimmed V and J ends, which lost 7 bases and 4 bases, there was a span of 13 bases. Germline CDR1 MNHNS, CDR2 SASEGT.

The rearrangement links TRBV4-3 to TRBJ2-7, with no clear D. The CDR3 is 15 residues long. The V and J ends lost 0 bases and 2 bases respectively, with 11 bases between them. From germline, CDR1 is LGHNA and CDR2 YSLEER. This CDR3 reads CASSQDRHSAYEQYF. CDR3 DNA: TGCGCCAGCAGCCAAGATCGGCACAGCGCCTACGAGCAGTACTTC.